This TCR beta chain was documented in a study of blood T cell repertoires in COVID-19. About the study: Sources were T cells, B-cell-depleted T cells, or PBMCs; the material itself was cDNA or gDNA.

Germline V CDR1 and CDR2: SGHDT, YYEEEE. This CDR3 is 12 amino acids long. Trimming removed 4 bases from V and 5 bases from J, with 7 bases in between. Original methodology: By means of reference gene primer amplification, nucleated cell counts were estimated. The table came from immunoSEQ multiplex PCR; TCRdb's copy has only in-frame clones and leaves some out. The V and J calls and the clone size are those of that table, but D and trimming were determined from the DNA. The sample yields 250,000 to 350,000 clones, 88% seen once. The V and J genes are TRBV5-6 and TRBJ1-5, with D hard to call. Sample: peripheral blood. This TCR derives from a man aged 18 to 30 with active or convalescent COVID-19. The CDR3 protein is CASSGTDQPQHF. In DNA form, the CDR3 reads TGTGCCAGCAGCGGAACAGATCAGCCCCAGCATTTT.